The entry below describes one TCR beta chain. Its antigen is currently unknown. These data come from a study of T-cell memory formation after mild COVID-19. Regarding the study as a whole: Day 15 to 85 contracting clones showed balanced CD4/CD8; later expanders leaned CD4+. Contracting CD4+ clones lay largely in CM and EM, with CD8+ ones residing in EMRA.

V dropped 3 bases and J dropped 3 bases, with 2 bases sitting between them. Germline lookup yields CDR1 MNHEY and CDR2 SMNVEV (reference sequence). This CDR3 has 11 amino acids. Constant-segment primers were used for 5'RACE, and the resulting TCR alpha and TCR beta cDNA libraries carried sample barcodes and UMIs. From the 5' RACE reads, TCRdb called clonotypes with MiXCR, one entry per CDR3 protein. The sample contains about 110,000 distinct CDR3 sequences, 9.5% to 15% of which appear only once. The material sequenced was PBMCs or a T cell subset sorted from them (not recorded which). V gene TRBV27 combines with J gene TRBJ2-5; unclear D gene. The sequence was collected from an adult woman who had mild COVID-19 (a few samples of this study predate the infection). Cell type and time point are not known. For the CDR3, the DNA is TGTGCCAGCAGTTTTAAAGAGACCCAGTACTTC. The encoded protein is CASSFKETQYF.